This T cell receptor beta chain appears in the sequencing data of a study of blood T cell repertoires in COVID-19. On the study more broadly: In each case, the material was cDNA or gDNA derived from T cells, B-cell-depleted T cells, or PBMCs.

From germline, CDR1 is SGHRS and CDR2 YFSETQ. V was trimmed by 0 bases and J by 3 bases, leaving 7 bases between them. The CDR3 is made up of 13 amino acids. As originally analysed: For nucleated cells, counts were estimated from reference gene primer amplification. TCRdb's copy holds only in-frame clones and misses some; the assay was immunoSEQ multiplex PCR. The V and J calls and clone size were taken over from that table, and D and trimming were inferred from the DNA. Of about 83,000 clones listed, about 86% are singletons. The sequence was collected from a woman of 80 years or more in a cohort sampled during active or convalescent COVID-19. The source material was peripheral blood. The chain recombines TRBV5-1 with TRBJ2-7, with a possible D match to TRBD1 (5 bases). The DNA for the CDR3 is TGCGCCAGCAGCTTGGAGGGGTTCTACGAGCAGTACTTC. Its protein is CASSLEGFYEQYF.